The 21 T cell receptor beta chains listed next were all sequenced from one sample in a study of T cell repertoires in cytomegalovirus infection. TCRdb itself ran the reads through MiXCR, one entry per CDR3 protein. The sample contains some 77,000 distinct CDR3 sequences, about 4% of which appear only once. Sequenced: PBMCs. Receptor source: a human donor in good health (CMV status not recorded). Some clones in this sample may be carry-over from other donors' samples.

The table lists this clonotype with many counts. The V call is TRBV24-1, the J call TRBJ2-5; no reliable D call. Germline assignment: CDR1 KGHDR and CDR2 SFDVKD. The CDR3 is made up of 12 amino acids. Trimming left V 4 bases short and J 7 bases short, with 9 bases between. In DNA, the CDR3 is TGTGCCACCAGTGACATTACCGGGACCCAGTACTTC. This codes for CATSDITGTQYF.

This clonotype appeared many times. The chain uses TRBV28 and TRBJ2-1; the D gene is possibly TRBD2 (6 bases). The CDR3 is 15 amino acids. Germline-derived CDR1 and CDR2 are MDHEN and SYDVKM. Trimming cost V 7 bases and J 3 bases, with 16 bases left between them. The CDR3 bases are TGTGCCAGCACCGGGGCGGGGTCCAACTACAATGAGCAGTTCTTC. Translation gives CASTGAGSNYNEQFF.

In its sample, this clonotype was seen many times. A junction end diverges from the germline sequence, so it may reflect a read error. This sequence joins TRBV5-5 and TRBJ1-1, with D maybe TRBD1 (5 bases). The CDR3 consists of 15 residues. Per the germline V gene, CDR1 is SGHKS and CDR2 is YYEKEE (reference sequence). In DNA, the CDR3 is TGTGTCAGCAGCTTGTGGGACGAGGGGTTGGCTGAAGCTTTCTTT. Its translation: CVSSLWDEGLAEAFF.

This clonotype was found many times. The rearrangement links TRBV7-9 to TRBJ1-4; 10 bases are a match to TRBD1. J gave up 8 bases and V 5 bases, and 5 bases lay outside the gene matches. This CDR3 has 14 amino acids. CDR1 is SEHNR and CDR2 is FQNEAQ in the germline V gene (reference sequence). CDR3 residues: CASSRDRGEEKLFF. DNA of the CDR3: TGTGCCAGCAGCCGGGACAGGGGTGAAGAAAAACTGTTTTTT.

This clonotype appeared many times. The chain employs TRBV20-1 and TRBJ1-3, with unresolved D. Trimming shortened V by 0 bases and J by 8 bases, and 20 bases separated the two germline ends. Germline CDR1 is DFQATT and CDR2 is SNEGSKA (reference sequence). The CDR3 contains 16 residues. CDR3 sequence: CSARDLQEQVVDTIYF. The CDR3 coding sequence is TGCAGTGCTAGAGATCTCCAAGAGCAAGTCGTGGACACCATATATTTT.

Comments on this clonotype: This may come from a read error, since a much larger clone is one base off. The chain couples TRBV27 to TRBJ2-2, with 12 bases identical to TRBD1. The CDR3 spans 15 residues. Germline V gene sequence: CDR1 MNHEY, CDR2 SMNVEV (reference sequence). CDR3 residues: CASCPGQGAIGVLFF. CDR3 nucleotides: TGTGCCAGCTGCCCGGGACAGGGGGCAATCGGGGTGCTGTTTTTT.

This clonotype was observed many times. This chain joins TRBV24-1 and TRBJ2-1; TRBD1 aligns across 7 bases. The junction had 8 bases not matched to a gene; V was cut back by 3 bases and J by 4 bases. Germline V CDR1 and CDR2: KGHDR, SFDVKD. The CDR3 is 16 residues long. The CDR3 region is CATSDPAGTAYNEQFF. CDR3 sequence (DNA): TGTGCCACCAGTGATCCCGCCGGGACAGCTTACAATGAGCAGTTCTTC.

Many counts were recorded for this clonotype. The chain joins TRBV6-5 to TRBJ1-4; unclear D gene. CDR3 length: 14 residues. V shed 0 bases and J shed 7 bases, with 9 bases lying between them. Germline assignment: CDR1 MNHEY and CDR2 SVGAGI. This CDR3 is CASSYSGLGEKLFF. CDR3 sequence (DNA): TGTGCCAGCAGTTACTCGGGGTTGGGTGAAAAACTGTTTTTT.

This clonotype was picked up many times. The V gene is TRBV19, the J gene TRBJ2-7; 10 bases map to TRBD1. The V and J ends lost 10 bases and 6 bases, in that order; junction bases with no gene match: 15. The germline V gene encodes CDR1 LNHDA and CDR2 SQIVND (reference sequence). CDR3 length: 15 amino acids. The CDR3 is CATTTGTGVTAEQYF. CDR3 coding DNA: TGTGCCACCACCACCGGGACAGGGGTTACCGCCGAGCAGTACTTC.

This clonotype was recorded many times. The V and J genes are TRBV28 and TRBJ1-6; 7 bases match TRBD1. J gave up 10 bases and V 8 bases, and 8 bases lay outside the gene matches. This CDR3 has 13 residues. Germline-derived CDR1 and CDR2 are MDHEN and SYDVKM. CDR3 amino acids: CASRNTGDSPLHF. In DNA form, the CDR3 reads TGTGCCAGCCGGAACACAGGGGACTCACCCCTCCACTTT.

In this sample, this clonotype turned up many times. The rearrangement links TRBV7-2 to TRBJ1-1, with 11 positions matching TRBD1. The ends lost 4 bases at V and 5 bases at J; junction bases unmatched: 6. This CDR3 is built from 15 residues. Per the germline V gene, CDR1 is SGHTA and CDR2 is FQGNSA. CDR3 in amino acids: CASSSGQGERTEAFF. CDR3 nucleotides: TGTGCCAGCAGCTCGGGACAGGGGGAGAGAACTGAAGCTTTCTTT.

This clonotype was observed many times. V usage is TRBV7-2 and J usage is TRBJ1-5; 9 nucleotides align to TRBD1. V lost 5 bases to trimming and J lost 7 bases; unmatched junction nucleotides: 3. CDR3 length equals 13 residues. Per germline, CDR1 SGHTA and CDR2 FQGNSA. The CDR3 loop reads CASSPGQGQPQHF. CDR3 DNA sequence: TGTGCCAGCAGCCCGGGACAGGGACAGCCCCAGCATTTT.

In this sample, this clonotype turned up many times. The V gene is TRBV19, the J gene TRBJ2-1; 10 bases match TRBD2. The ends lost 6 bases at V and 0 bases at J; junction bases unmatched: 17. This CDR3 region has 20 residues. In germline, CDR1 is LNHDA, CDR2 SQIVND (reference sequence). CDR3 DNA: TGTGCCAGTAGAACGGGGTGGGCTAGCGGGGGCCCGAGCTCCTACAATGAGCAGTTCTTC. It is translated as CASRTGWASGGPSSYNEQFF.

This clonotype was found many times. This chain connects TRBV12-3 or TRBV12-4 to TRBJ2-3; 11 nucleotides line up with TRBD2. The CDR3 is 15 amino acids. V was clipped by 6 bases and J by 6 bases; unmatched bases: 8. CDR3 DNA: TGTGCCAGCAGATCTAGCGGGGGGACACTGGATACGCAGTATTTT. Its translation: CASRSSGGTLDTQYF.

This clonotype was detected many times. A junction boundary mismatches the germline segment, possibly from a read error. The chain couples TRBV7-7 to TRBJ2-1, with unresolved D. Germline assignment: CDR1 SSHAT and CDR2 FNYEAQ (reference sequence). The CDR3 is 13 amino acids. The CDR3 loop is CASSLSGYNEQFF. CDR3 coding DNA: TGTGCTAGCAGCTTATCTGGGTACAATGAGCAGTTCTTC.

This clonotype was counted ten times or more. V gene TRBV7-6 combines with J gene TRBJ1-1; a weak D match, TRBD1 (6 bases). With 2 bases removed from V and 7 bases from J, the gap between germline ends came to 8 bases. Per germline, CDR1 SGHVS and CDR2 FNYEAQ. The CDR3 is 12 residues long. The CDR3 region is CASSLKGGEAFF. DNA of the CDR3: TGTGCCAGCAGCTTAAAGGGGGGTGAAGCTTTCTTT.

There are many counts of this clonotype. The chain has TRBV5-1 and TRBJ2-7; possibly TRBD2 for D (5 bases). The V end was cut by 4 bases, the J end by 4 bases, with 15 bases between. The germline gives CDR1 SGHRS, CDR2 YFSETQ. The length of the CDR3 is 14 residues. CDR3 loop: CASSLHLEGYEQYF. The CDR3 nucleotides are TGCGCCAGCAGCCTACACCTCGAGGGATACGAGCAGTACTTC.

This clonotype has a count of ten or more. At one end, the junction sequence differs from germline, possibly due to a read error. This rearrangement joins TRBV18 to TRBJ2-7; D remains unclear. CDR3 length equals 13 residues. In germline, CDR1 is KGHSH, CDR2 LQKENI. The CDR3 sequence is CASSPDTIDHLAF. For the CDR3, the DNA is TGTGCCAGCTCACCTGATACGATTGACCACCTGGCCTTC.

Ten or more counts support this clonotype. CDR3: CASSSGLPRETQYF. DNA of the CDR3: TGTGCCAGCAGTTCCGGACTTCCCAGGGAGACCCAGTACTTC. This rearrangement joins TRBV7-9 to TRBJ2-5; TRBD2 might be the D (5 bases). Germline loops: CDR1 SEHNR, CDR2 FQNEAQ (reference sequence). V lost 6 bases and J 5 bases, leaving 16 bases between the germline ends. This CDR3 region has 14 residues. Full variable domain (missing parts from reference TRBV7-9 and TRBJ2-5): DTGVSQNPRHKITKRGQNVTFRCDPISEHNRLYWYRQTLGQGPEFLTYFQNEAQLEKSRLLSDRFSAERPKGSFSTLEIQRTEQGDSAMYLCASSSGLPRETQYFGPGTRLLVL.

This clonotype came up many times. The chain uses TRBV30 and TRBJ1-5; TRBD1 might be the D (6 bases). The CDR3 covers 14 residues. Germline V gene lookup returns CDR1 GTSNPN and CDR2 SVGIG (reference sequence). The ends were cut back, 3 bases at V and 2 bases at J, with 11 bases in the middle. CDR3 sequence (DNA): TGTGCCTGGAGCGGGGACACGGGCAATCAGCCCCAGCATTTT. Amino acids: CAWSGDTGNQPQHF. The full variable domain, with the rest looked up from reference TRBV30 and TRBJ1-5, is SQTIHQWPATLVQPVGSPLSLECTVEGTSNPNLYWYRQAAGRGLQLLFYSVGIGQISSEVPQNLSASRPQDRQFILSSKKLLLSDSGFYLCAWSGDTGNQPQHFGDGTRLSIL.

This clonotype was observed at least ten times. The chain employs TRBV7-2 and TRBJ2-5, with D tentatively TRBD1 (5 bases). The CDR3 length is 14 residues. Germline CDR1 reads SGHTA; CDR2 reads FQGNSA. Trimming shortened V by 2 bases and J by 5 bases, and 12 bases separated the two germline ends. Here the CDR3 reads CASSLSGSGETQYF. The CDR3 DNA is TGTGCCAGCAGCTTATCAGGGTCTGGGGAGACCCAGTACTTC.